This TCR beta chain was found in a study of blood T cell repertoires in COVID-19. The germline gives CDR1 KGHSY, CDR2 FQNENV. The CDR3 is 14 amino acids. Deletions cut 1 base from V and 10 bases from J, with 16 bases between. Repertoires were generated with immunoSEQ multiplex PCR, while TCRdb's copy carries only in-frame clones and drops some. Here the sample spans over 350,000 clones, approximately 90% being singletons. The source material was peripheral blood. The rearrangement joins TRBV16 to TRBJ1-1; no clear D gene. The receptor's source is a woman younger than 45 with acute or convalescent COVID-19. CDR3 sequence reads: CASSQFPGSPVAFF. In DNA, the CDR3 is TGTGCCAGCAGCCAATTTCCCGGGAGCCCTGTAGCTTTCTTT.